The 5 T cell receptor beta chains presented below share a single source sample, sequenced in a study of blood T cell repertoires in COVID-19. Clones were read by immunoSEQ multiplex PCR, and TCRdb kept only the in-frame ones, dropping some. Seen here are about 480,000 clones, approximately 90% observed once, and the top ten hold 6.5% to 8.5%. The source material was PBMCs or T cells enriched from blood (not recorded which). These receptors originate from a woman in her sixties or seventies who had recovered from COVID-19.

The chain has TRBV2 and TRBJ1-6, with 8 bases lining up with TRBD1. Germline V gene sequence: CDR1 SNHLY, CDR2 FYNNEI. The CDR3 spans 15 residues. The V segment lost 6 bases and the J segment 6 bases; nucleotides outside the gene matches: 7. The CDR3 is CASSERTGSNSPLHF. The CDR3 nucleotides are TGTGCCAGCAGCGAGAGGACAGGGTCTAATTCACCCCTCCACTTT.

This chain links TRBV11-2 with TRBJ2-1, with TRBD2 matching 10 bases. CDR1 and CDR2 (germline): SGHAT, FQNNGV. Losses at the gene ends were 1 base for V and 8 bases for J; bases not matched to a gene: 2. The CDR3 spans 14 residues. CDR3: CASSLGLAGDEQFF. For the CDR3, the DNA is TGTGCCAGCAGCTTAGGCCTAGCGGGGGATGAGCAGTTCTTC.

The chain is built from TRBV18 and TRBJ1-4; D not certain. Germline V gene sequence: CDR1 KGHSH, CDR2 LQKENI. The CDR3 loop spans 12 amino acids. V lost 4 bases and J 6 bases, leaving 6 bases between the germline ends. CDR3 in DNA: TGTGCCAGCTCACAATTAGATGAAAAACTGTTTTTT. Translating gives CASSQLDEKLFF. The full variable domain, with the rest looked up from reference TRBV18 and TRBJ1-4, is NAGVMQNPRHLVRRRGQEARLRCSPMKGHSHVYWYRQLPEEGLKFMVYLQKENIIDESGMPKERFSAEFPKEGPSILRIQQVVRGDSAAYFCASSQLDEKLFFGSGTQLSVL.

The chain employs TRBV7-8 and TRBJ1-6; the match to TRBD1 covers 7 bases. This CDR3 comprises 15 residues. CDR1 and CDR2 from the germline V gene are SGHVS and FQNEAQ. J was trimmed by 10 bases and V by 2 bases; bases with no gene match: 8. The CDR3 sequence is CASSLQRQGESPLHF. The CDR3 DNA follows: TGTGCCAGCAGCTTACAGCGACAGGGAGAGTCACCCCTCCACTTT.

The CDR3 DNA is TGTGCCAGCTCACCAAGGACAGGGGAATCCGGGGAGCTGTTTTTT. It codes for CASSPRTGESGELFF. The chain links TRBV18 to TRBJ2-2; TRBD1 matches 9 bases. CDR3 length equals 15 residues. Trimming at V came to 2 bases and at J to 6 bases, leaving 4 bases not matched to a gene. Germline V gene data show CDR1 as KGHSH and CDR2 as LQKENI.